The 24 T cell receptor beta chains reported below all come from one sample, sequenced in a study of OX40 agonist ivuxolimab in advanced cancers. Library preparation was by the immunoSEQ multiplex PCR assay. TCRdb retrieved this table from immuneACCESS and kept in-frame rearrangements only. Not all clones are present; in checked studies, unresolved V genes account for under half, and no reason is known for the remainder. Recorded for this sample are about 29,000 clones; 92% of them occurred a single time. The top ten clonotypes cover 8% to 9.5% of the sample. The sample in question was CD4+ or CD8+ T cells sorted from blood, obtained in a trial of the OX40 agonist ivuxolimab. These receptors came from an adult with an advanced solid tumor such as melanoma, head and neck, liver or kidney cancer.

The V and J genes are TRBV7-9 and TRBJ1-2; possible D gene TRBD1, 6 bases. Trimming took off 5 bases at V and 3 bases at J, with 13 bases between the two ends. The CDR3 runs 14 residues. The V gene's germline CDR1 is SEHNR and CDR2 FQNEAQ (reference sequence). The CDR3 DNA sequence: TGTGCCAGCAGCAAGGACAGCCCAGACTATGGCTACACCTTC. This gives the protein CASSKDSPDYGYTF.

The chain joins TRBV5-6 to TRBJ2-7; TRBD1 matches 9 bases. Germline V lookup: CDR1 SGHDT, CDR2 YYEEEE. The junction had 17 bases not matched to a gene; V was cut back by 4 bases and J by 9 bases. The CDR3 has 16 residues. CDR3 DNA sequence: TGTGCCAGCAGCAGTCCACAGGGGGCGCAACCTCCGGGGCAGTACTTC. Amino acid sequence: CASSSPQGAQPPGQYF.

V and J are TRBV4-1 and TRBJ1-2; TRBD1 matches 9 bases. Trimming took 4 bases from V and 3 from J; bases not matched to a gene: 6. Germline lookup yields CDR1 MGHRA and CDR2 YSYEKL. The CDR3 is 15 residues long. This chain's CDR3 is CASSLTGTGYYGYTF. Here the CDR3 DNA reads TGCGCCAGCAGCCTAACCGGGACAGGGTACTATGGCTACACCTTC.

V is TRBV6-5 and J is TRBJ1-1; a weak D match, TRBD1 (6 bases). Germline values: CDR1 MNHEY, CDR2 SVGAGI. The ends were cut back, 5 bases at V and 4 bases at J, with 11 bases in the middle. The CDR3 totals 13 residues. The CDR3 region is CASSAGVGTEAFF. The CDR3 DNA is TGTGCCAGCAGTGCAGGGGTGGGCACTGAAGCTTTCTTT.

The chain couples TRBV5-4 to TRBJ2-7; D remains unclear. The CDR3 contains 13 residues. Germline V gene lookup returns CDR1 SGHNT and CDR2 YYREEE (reference sequence). Trimming took off 4 bases at V and 0 bases at J, with 8 bases between the two ends. CDR3 nucleotide sequence: TGTGCCAGCAGCCTTAGCAGCTCCTACGAGCAGTACTTC. As protein: CASSLSSSYEQYF.

The J gene is TRBJ1-1, the V gene TRBV6-5, with D unclear. Germline CDR1 MNHEY, CDR2 SVGAGI. V lost 4 bases and J lost 10, with 16 bases in between. The CDR3 sequence is 13 residues long. The CDR3 nucleotides read TGTGCCAGCAGTTCCCCCGGTGCAGTTGTAGCTTTCTTT. It translates to CASSSPGAVVAFF.

The chain employs TRBV13 and TRBJ2-7; the match to TRBD1 covers 9 bases. Germline trimming cut 6 bases from V and 4 bases from J; bases unmatched to any gene: 10. The CDR3 consists of 15 residues. Looked up from germline, CDR1 is PRHDT and CDR2 is FYEKMQ (reference sequence). The CDR3 sequence: CASSPGQGMKYEQYF. As DNA, the CDR3 is TGTGCCAGCAGTCCCGGACAGGGGATGAAATACGAGCAGTACTTC.

This chain links TRBV6-4 with TRBJ1-2; D is unresolved. Germline loops: CDR1 MRHNA, CDR2 SNTAGT. The CDR3 runs to 12 residues. The V and J ends lost 0 bases and 14 bases respectively, with 13 bases between them. The CDR3 DNA follows: TGTGCCAGCAGTGACTCTGAGACCGCGAAAACCTTC. It yields the protein CASSDSETAKTF.

The table lists this clone with a count of one. The J gene is TRBJ2-1, the V gene TRBV4-1; D gene ambiguous. Germline assignment: CDR1 MGHRA and CDR2 YSYEKL. This CDR3 spans 14 amino acids. Between the trimmed V and J ends, which lost 3 bases and 8 bases, there was a span of 14 bases. Here the CDR3 reads CASSHLVGGDEQFF. CDR3 nucleotides: TGCGCCAGCAGCCATCTAGTGGGTGGTGATGAGCAGTTCTTC.

The chain links TRBV9 to TRBJ2-3; no definite D call. CDR1 SGDLS and CDR2 YYNGEE come from the germline V gene. V was trimmed by 0 bases and J by 0 bases, leaving 11 bases between them. CDR3 length: 16 amino acids. CDR3 region: CASSVGVDTSTDTQYF. The CDR3 coding sequence is TGTGCCAGCAGCGTAGGGGTCGATACTAGCACAGATACGCAGTATTTT. Full variable domain (missing parts from reference TRBV9 and TRBJ2-3): DSGVTQTPKHLITATGQRVTLRCSPRSGDLSVYWYQQSLDQGLQFLIQYYNGEERAKGNILERFSAQQFPDLHSELNLSSLELGDSALYFCASSVGVDTSTDTQYFGPGTRLTVL.

The gene calls are TRBV4-2 and TRBJ2-5, with TRBD1 matching over 8 bases. V gave up 5 bases and J gave up 5 bases; unmatched junction bases: 7. The CDR3 has 14 amino acids. Germline CDR1 is LGHNA and CDR2 is YNFKEQ. Written as DNA, the CDR3 is TGTGCCAGCAGCGCGGGACAGGAGCGGGAGACCCAGTACTTC. It yields the protein CASSAGQERETQYF.

J is TRBJ1-5 and V is TRBV7-2, with TRBD1 identical over 7 bases. The CDR3 is 14 residues long. Germline V gene lookup returns CDR1 SGHTA and CDR2 FQGNSA. The trim removed 5 bases at V and 3 bases at J, leaving 4 bases unmatched. CDR3 bases: TGTGCCAGCAGCCCGACAGGGCACAATCAGCCCCAGCATTTT. It specifies CASSPTGHNQPQHF.

This clone was seen a single time. The chain couples TRBV5-5 to TRBJ2-6; a weak D match, TRBD1 (5 bases). This CDR3 is 15 amino acids long. V was cut by 3 bases and J by 0 bases, with 7 bases left in between. Germline V gene lookup returns CDR1 SGHKS and CDR2 YYEKEE (reference sequence). CDR3 sequence: CASSSDSSGANVLTF. The CDR3 DNA is TGTGCCAGCAGCTCCGACAGCTCTGGGGCCAACGTCCTGACTTTC.

The V call is TRBV18, the J call TRBJ2-1; 7 bases are a match to TRBD2. CDR1 and CDR2 from the germline V gene are KGHSH and LQKENI. Germline trimming cut 3 bases from V and 2 bases from J; bases unmatched to any gene: 4. The CDR3 consists of 15 residues. The CDR3 DNA reads as TGTGCCAGCTCACCGGGGACTATTACCTACAATGAGCAGTTCTTC. It codes for CASSPGTITYNEQFF.

Here the CDR3 reads CAISGENQPQHF. In DNA form, the CDR3 reads TGTGCCATCAGTGGGGAAAATCAGCCCCAGCATTTT. The rearrangement uses TRBV10-3 and TRBJ1-5; D is undetermined. The CDR3 extends over 12 amino acids. V lost 4 bases and J 4 bases, leaving 5 bases between the germline ends. From germline, CDR1 is ENHRY and CDR2 SYGVKD.

The gene calls are TRBV5-5 and TRBJ2-5; D remains unclear. Trimming stripped 0 bases from V and 2 bases from J, with 5 bases between. Germline assignment: CDR1 SGHKS and CDR2 YYEKEE (reference sequence). The CDR3 has 13 amino acids. The CDR3 spells CASSLAAQETQYF. Here the CDR3 DNA reads TGTGCCAGCAGCTTGGCAGCTCAAGAGACCCAGTACTTC.

The V gene is TRBV27, the J gene TRBJ1-1, with 7 bases fitting TRBD1. This CDR3 region has 14 residues. V trimming: 2 bases; J trimming: 5 bases; junction bases outside the gene matches: 5. Looked up from germline, CDR1 is MNHEY and CDR2 is SMNVEV (reference sequence). CDR3 residues: CASSLRGGITEAFF. The CDR3 DNA reads TGTGCCAGCAGTTTACGAGGGGGCATTACTGAAGCTTTCTTT.

V gene TRBV9 combines with J gene TRBJ2-5, with a weak D call TRBD1 (6 bases). V gave up 3 bases and J gave up 2 bases, with 11 bases separating them. CDR1 is SGDLS, CDR2 YYNGEE, per germline. CDR3 length: 14 amino acids. CDR3 DNA: TGTGCCAGCAGCGGCCCGGACAGACAAGAGACCCAGTACTTC. This sequence encodes CASSGPDRQETQYF.

This chain uses TRBV10-3 with TRBJ2-1, with D possibly TRBD2 on 7 matching bases. The germline V gene has CDR1 ENHRY and CDR2 SYGVKD. The CDR3 has 14 amino acids. V lost 3 bases and J lost 9, with 15 bases in between. The CDR3 protein is CAISDPRGAGEQFF. DNA for the CDR3: TGTGCCATCAGTGACCCTCGGGGGGCCGGTGAGCAGTTCTTC.

This clone was seen only once. V and J are TRBV9 and TRBJ2-3; TRBD2 might be the D (5 bases). Germline assignment: CDR1 SGDLS and CDR2 YYNGEE. V lost 4 bases to trimming and J lost 1 base, with 16 bases between them. The CDR3 sequence is 16 residues long. The CDR3 loop is CASSHPRAEGTDTQYF. CDR3 coding DNA: TGTGCCAGCAGCCATCCCCGAGCGGAGGGCACAGATACGCAGTATTTT.

V usage is TRBV11-3 and J usage is TRBJ1-2; D remains unclear. Trimming shortened V by 0 bases and J by 9 bases, and 5 bases separated the two germline ends. The germline V gene encodes CDR1 SGHNT and CDR2 YENEEA. The CDR3 is 11 residues long. Here the CDR3 DNA reads TGTGCCAGCAGCTTAGATGGGAGCTACACCTTC. Its protein is CASSLDGSYTF.

Details on this clone: Other DNA sequences in the same sample also yield this CDR3. V and J are TRBV19 and TRBJ2-7; a weak D match, TRBD2 (5 bases). The CDR3 runs 13 residues. V was pared by 3 bases and J by 5 bases, with 11 bases between. Per the germline V gene, CDR1 is LNHDA and CDR2 is SQIVND (reference sequence). CDR3 region: CASSIASGDEQYF. DNA for the CDR3: TGTGCCAGTAGTATCGCCAGCGGTGACGAGCAGTACTTC.

This clone was seen a single time. The V call is TRBV19, the J call TRBJ1-1; D gene ambiguous. V dropped 7 bases and J dropped 5 bases, with 23 bases sitting between them. The CDR3 is 16 amino acids. CDR1 is LNHDA and CDR2 is SQIVND in the germline V gene (reference sequence). CDR3 sequence (DNA): TGTGCCAGTATGATATCCGGTTCCACCTGGAGGACTGAAGCTTTCTTT. Its protein product is CASMISGSTWRTEAFF.

This clone was counted only a few times. The chain combines TRBV2 with TRBJ1-5; TRBD1 aligns across 12 bases. V gave up 5 bases and J gave up 6 bases; unmatched junction bases: 8. Germline V gene sequence: CDR1 SNHLY, CDR2 FYNNEI. The CDR3 loop spans 16 amino acids. The CDR3 loop is CASSNRGQGAGQPQHF. In nucleotides, the CDR3 is TGTGCCAGCAGTAACAGGGGACAGGGGGCGGGTCAGCCCCAGCATTTT.